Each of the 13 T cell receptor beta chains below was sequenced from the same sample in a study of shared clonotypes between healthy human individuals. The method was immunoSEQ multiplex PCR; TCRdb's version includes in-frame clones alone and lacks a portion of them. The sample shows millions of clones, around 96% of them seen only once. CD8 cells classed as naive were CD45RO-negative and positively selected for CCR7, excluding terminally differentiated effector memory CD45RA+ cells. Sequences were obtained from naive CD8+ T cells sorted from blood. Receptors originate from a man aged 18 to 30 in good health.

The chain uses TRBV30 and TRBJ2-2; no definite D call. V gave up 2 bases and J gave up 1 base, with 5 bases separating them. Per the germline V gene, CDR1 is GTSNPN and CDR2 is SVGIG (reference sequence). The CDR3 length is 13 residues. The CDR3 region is CAWSFGNTGELFF. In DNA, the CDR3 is TGTGCCTGGAGTTTCGGGAACACCGGGGAGCTGTTTTTT.

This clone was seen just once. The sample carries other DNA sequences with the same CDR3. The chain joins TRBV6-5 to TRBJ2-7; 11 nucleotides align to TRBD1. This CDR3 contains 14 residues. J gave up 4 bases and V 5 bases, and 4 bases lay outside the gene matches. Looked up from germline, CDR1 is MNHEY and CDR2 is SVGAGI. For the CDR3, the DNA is TGTGCCAGCAGTAGGACAGGGGGCGGATACGAGCAGTACTTC. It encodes CASSRTGGGYEQYF.

The CDR3 DNA is TGCGCCAGCAGCCCGCACCCCTCCTCCTATGGCTACACCTTC. Protein sequence: CASSPHPSSYGYTF. The chain recombines TRBV4-1 with TRBJ1-2; no clear D gene. Germline-derived CDR1 and CDR2 are MGHRA and YSYEKL. The V end was cut by 4 bases, the J end by 4 bases, with 13 bases between. The CDR3 contains 14 residues.

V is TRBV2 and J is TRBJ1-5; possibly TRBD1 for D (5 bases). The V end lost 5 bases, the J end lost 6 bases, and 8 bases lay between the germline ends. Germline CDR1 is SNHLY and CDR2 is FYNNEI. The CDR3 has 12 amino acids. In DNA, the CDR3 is TGTGCCAGCAGTCCAGGGACTCAGCCCCAGCATTTT. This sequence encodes CASSPGTQPQHF.

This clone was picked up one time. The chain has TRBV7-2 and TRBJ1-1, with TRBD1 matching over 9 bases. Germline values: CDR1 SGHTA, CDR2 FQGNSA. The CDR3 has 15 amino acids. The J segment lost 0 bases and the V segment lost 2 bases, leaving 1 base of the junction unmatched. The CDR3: CASSLTGGLNTEAFF. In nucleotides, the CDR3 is TGTGCCAGCAGCTTAACAGGGGGCTTGAACACTGAAGCTTTCTTT. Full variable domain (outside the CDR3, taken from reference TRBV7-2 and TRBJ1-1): GAGVSQSPSNKVTEKGKDVELRCDPISGHTALYWYRQSLGQGLEFLIYFQGNSAPDKSGLPSDRFSAERTGGSVSTLTIQRTQQEDSAVYLCASSLTGGLNTEAFFGQGTRLTVV.

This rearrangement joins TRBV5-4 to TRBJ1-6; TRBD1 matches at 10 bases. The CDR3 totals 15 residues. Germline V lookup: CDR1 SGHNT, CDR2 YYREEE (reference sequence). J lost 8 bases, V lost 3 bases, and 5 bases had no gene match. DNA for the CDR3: TGTGCCAGCAGCTGGGGGACAGGGGTTGATTCACCCCTCCACTTT. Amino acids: CASSWGTGVDSPLHF.

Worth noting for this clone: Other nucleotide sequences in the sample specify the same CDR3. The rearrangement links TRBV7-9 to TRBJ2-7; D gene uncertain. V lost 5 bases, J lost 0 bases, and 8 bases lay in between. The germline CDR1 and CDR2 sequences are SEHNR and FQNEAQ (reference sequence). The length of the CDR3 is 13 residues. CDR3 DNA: TGTGCCAGCAGCCCCTCCAGCTCCTACGAGCAGTACTTC. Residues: CASSPSSSYEQYF.

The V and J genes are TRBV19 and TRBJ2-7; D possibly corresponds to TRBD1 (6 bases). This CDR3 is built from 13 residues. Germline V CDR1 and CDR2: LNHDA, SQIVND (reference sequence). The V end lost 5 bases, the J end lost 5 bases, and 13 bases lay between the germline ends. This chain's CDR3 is CASSPGHTNEQYF. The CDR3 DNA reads TGTGCCAGTAGTCCGGGACACACCAACGAGCAGTACTTC.

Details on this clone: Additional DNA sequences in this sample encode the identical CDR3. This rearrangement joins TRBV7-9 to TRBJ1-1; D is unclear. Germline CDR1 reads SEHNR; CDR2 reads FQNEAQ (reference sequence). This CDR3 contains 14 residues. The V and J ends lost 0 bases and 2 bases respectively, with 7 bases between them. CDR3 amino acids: CASSLAAGNTEAFF. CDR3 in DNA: TGTGCCAGCAGCTTAGCGGCGGGAAACACTGAAGCTTTCTTT.

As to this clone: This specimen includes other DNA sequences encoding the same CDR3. The CDR3 bases are TGCGCCAGCAGCCCGGGTGGGGGGAGCTCCTACGAGCAGTACTTC. As protein: CASSPGGGSSYEQYF. The genes are TRBV4-1 and TRBJ2-7, with TRBD2 as a possible D gene (6 bases). The CDR3 loop spans 15 amino acids. Germline V gives CDR1 MGHRA, CDR2 YSYEKL. V gave up 4 bases and J gave up 0 bases, with 13 bases separating them.

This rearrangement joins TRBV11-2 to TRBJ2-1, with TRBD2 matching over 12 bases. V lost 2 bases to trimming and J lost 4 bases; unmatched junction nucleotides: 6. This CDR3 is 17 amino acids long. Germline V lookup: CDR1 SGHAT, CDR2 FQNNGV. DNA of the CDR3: TGTGCCAGCAGCTTACCGGGACTAGCGGGTCAGTACAATGAGCAGTTCTTC. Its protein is CASSLPGLAGQYNEQFF.

CDR3 coding DNA: TGCAGCGTTGAAGATCGGGGACAGGGGTCGTTCGAGCAGTACTTC. Translated: CSVEDRGQGSFEQYF. The chain joins TRBV29-1 to TRBJ2-7; 10 bases fit TRBD1. The germline CDR1 and CDR2 sequences are SQVTM and ANQGSEA. The CDR3 loop spans 15 amino acids. V trimming: 0 bases; J trimming: 6 bases; junction bases outside the gene matches: 8.

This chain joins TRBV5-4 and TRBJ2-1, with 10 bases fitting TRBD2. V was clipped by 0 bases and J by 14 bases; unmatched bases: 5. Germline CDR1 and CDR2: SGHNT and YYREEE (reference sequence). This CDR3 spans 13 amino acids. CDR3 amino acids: CASSLASGSKEFF. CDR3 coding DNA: TGTGCCAGCAGCTTGGCTAGCGGGAGCAAGGAGTTCTTC.